Included here is one TCR beta chain sequence, with context. The PCR used 60 Vbeta and 13 Jbeta primers. Measured with immunoSEQ multiplex PCR; TCRdb has only the in-frame clones, and not every one. The profile shows about 180,000 clones, over 60% of them singletons. The CDR3 is 14 residues long. V was clipped by 0 bases and J by 4 bases; unmatched bases: 3. Germline loops: CDR1 GTSNPN, CDR2 SVGIG (reference sequence). These data originate in a study of cytomegalovirus exposure and HLA in healthy donors. The TCR originated in a man aged 18 to 35 in good health and CMV-seronegative. Sequencing was performed on PBMCs. The gene calls are TRBV30 and TRBJ2-3; TRBD2 aligns across 8 bases. In DNA form, the CDR3 reads TGTGCCTGGAGTGTAAGCGGGAGTGCAGATACGCAGTATTTT. Its translation is CAWSVSGSADTQYF. The full variable domain, with the rest looked up from reference TRBV30 and TRBJ2-3, is SQTIHQWPATLVQPVGSPLSLECTVEGTSNPNLYWYRQAAGRGLQLLFYSVGIGQISSEVPQNLSASRPQDRQFILSSKKLLLSDSGFYLCAWSVSGSADTQYFGPGTRLTVL.